The 12 T cell receptor beta chains listed next were all sequenced from one sample in a study of blood T cell repertoires in COVID-19. Produced via immunoSEQ multiplex PCR; TCRdb's table is partial and in-frame only. The table has some 130,000 clones, around 89% seen once; the top ten hold less than 4.5%. Sequenced material: peripheral blood. Every receptor here comes from a man in his 60s with COVID-19, enrolled during active disease.

This clone was recorded a few times. The chain is built from TRBV24-1 and TRBJ1-5, with D possibly matching TRBD1 (6 bases). The CDR3 consists of 15 residues. CDR1 and CDR2 from the germline V gene are KGHDR and SFDVKD. Trimming shortened V by 3 bases and J by 4 bases, and 12 bases separated the two germline ends. CDR3 DNA: TGTGCCACCAGTGATCCCGGACAGACTAATCAGCCCCAGCATTTT. It codes for CATSDPGQTNQPQHF.

The rearrangement links TRBV4-3 to TRBJ2-1; 10 bases line up with TRBD2. The J segment lost 8 bases and the V segment lost 1 base, leaving 8 bases of the junction unmatched. Looked up from germline, CDR1 is LGHNA and CDR2 is YSLEER. The CDR3 spans 16 residues. CDR3 bases: TGCGCCAGCAGCCAAGCCAAGCGGGGGGGCTATTATGAGCAGTTCTTC. This encodes CASSQAKRGGYYEQFF.

This sequence joins TRBV25-1 and TRBJ2-2; TRBD1 matches at 7 bases. The CDR3 runs 14 residues. Germline V gene sequence: CDR1 MGHDK, CDR2 SYGVNS. V dropped 6 bases and J dropped 1; count of bases not matched to a gene: 2. CDR3 nucleotide sequence: TGTGCCAGCAGGACAGGGATGAACACCGGGGAGCTGTTTTTT. Residues: CASRTGMNTGELFF.

This chain joins TRBV12-3 or TRBV12-4 and TRBJ2-7, with D possibly being TRBD2 (6 bases). The ends were cut back, 6 bases at V and 4 bases at J, with 13 bases in the middle. CDR3 size: 13 residues. The DNA for the CDR3 is TGTGCCAGCAGCGGCGGGGTCGGTTACGAGCAGTACTTC. Translating it yields CASSGGVGYEQYF.

V gene TRBV5-3 combines with J gene TRBJ1-1; TRBD1 might be the D (5 bases). TRBV5-3 is recorded as an ORF, its role being uncertain. The V and J ends lost 0 bases and 1 base respectively, with 10 bases between them. The length of the CDR3 is 15 residues. The chain's CDR3 is CARSLAQTGNTEAFF. CDR3 nucleotide sequence: TGTGCCAGAAGCTTGGCCCAAACAGGGAACACTGAAGCTTTCTTT.

In this sample, this clone turned up a few times. CDR3 coding DNA: TGCGCCAGCAGCCAGATCGACCTTTTCACAGGGATTGGTGGCTACACCTTC. This sequence encodes CASSQIDLFTGIGGYTF. This chain uses TRBV4-1 with TRBJ1-2, with D maybe TRBD1 (6 bases). V shed 3 bases and J shed 7 bases, with 24 bases lying between them. This CDR3 has 17 amino acids. Looked up from germline, CDR1 is MGHRA and CDR2 is YSYEKL.

The J gene is TRBJ1-4, the V gene TRBV6-5; D perhaps matches TRBD1 (5 bases). This CDR3 is 15 amino acids long. V was shortened by 2 bases and J by 5 bases, with 12 bases between the two germline ends. Germline V lookup: CDR1 MNHEY, CDR2 SVGAGI. The CDR3 nucleotides read TGTGCCAGCAGTTACGGCATGACAGTGAATGAAAAACTGTTTTTT. Translating gives CASSYGMTVNEKLFF.

The J gene is TRBJ1-1, the V gene TRBV6-2 or TRBV6-3, with 9 bases aligning to TRBD1. V gave up 2 bases and J gave up 5 bases; unmatched junction bases: 9. Germline loops: CDR1 MNHEY, CDR2 SVGEGT. This CDR3 comprises 16 residues. The CDR3 sequence is CASSYQWTGAGTEAFF. CDR3 DNA sequence: TGTGCCAGCAGTTACCAATGGACAGGGGCGGGAACTGAAGCTTTCTTT.

The CDR3 nucleotides read TGTGCCAGCAGCACCCCGACAGAGAGTGAAGCTTTCTTT. Its translation is CASSTPTESEAFF. V usage is TRBV7-2 and J usage is TRBJ1-1, with D perhaps matching TRBD1 (5 bases). The germline V gene encodes CDR1 SGHTA and CDR2 FQGNSA. Trimming shortened V by 5 bases and J by 7 bases, and 14 bases separated the two germline ends. The CDR3 has 13 residues.

The chain couples TRBV6-5 to TRBJ1-4; 11 bases agree with TRBD1. With 5 bases clipped from V and 7 bases from J, the junction kept 3 bases outside the gene matches. There are 14 residues in the CDR3. Germline V gene sequence: CDR1 MNHEY, CDR2 SVGAGI. The CDR3 region is CASSPGTGGEKLFF. In DNA, the CDR3 is TGTGCCAGCAGTCCCGGGACAGGGGGTGAAAAACTGTTTTTT.

This sequence joins TRBV6-5 and TRBJ1-4; possibly TRBD1 for D (5 bases). Per germline, CDR1 MNHEY and CDR2 SVGAGI. CDR3 length: 12 amino acids. V gave up 8 bases and J gave up 8 bases, with 12 bases separating them. As DNA, the CDR3 is TGTGCCAGCGGCCCAGGGCGGGAAAAACTGTTTTTT. Protein: CASGPGREKLFF.

The chain is built from TRBV6-5 and TRBJ2-2; D unresolved. The germline V gene has CDR1 MNHEY and CDR2 SVGAGI. The CDR3 loop spans 12 amino acids. The ends were cut back, 6 bases at V and 5 bases at J, with 7 bases in the middle. The CDR3, as DNA: TGTGCCAGCAGCCTGAGAACCGGGGAGCTGTTTTTT. Protein: CASSLRTGELFF.